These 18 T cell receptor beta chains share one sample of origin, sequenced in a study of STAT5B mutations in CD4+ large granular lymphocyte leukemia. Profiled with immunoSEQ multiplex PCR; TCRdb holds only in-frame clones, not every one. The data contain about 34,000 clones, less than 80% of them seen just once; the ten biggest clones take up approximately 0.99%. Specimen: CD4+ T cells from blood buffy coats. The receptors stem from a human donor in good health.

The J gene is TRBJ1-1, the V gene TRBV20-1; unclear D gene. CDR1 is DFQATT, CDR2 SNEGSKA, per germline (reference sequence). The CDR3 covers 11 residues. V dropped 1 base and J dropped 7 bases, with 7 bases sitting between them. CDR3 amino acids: CSARVRREAFF. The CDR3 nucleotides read TGCAGTGCTAGAGTGAGACGTGAAGCTTTCTTT.

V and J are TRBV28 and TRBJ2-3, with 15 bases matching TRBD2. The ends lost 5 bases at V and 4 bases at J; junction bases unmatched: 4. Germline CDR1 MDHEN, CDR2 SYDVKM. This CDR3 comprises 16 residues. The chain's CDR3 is CASSVGLAGGADTQYF. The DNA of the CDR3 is TGTGCCAGCAGTGTCGGACTAGCGGGAGGGGCAGATACGCAGTATTTT.

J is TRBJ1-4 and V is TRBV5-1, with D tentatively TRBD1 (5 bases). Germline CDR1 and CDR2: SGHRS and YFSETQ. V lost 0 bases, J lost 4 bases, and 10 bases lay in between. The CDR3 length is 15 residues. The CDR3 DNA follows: TGCGCCAGCAGCTTGGACGGTGGGGGTAATGAAAAACTGTTTTTT. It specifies CASSLDGGGNEKLFF.

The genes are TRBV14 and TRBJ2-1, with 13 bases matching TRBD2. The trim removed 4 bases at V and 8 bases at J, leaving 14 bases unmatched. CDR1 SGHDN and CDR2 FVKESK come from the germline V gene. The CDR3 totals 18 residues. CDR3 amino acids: CASSPPHRLAGGLDEQFF. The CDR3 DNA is TGTGCCAGCAGCCCACCCCATAGACTAGCGGGAGGCCTCGATGAGCAGTTCTTC.

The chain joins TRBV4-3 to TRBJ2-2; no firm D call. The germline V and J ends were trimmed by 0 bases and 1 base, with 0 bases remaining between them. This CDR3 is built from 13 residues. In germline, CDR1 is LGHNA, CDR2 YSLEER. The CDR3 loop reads CASSQENTGELFF. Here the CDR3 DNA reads TGCGCCAGCAGCCAAGAGAACACCGGGGAGCTGTTTTTT.

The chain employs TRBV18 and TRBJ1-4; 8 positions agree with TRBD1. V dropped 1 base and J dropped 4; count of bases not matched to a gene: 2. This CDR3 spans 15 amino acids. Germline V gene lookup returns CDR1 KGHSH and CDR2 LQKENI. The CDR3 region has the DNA TGTGCCAGCTCACCACGGGGACAGGTTAATGAAAAACTGTTTTTT. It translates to CASSPRGQVNEKLFF.

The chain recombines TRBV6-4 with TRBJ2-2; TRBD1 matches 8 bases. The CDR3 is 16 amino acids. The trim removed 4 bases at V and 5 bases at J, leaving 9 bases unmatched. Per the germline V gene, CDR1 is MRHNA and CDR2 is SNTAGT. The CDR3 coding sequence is TGTGCCAGCAGTGCCGGGTCAGGGGGCGCGACCGGGGAGCTGTTTTTT. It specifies CASSAGSGGATGELFF.

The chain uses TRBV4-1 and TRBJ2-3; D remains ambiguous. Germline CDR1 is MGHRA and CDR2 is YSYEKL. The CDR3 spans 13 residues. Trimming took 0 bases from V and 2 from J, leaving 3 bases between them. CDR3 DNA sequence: TGCGCCAGCAGCCAAGAGTACACAGATACGCAGTATTTT. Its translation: CASSQEYTDTQYF.

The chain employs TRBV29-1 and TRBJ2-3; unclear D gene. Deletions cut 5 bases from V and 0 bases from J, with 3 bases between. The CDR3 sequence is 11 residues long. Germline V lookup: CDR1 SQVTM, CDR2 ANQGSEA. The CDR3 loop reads CSVHSTDTQYF. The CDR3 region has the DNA TGCAGCGTTCATAGCACAGATACGCAGTATTTT.

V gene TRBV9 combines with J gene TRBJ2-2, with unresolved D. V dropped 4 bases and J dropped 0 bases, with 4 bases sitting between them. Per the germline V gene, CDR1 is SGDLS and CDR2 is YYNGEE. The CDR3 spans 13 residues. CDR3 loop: CASSRANTGELFF. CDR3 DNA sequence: TGTGCCAGCAGCCGAGCGAACACCGGGGAGCTGTTTTTT. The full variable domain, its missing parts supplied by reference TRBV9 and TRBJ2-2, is DSGVTQTPKHLITATGQRVTLRCSPRSGDLSVYWYQQSLDQGLQFLIQYYNGEERAKGNILERFSAQQFPDLHSELNLSSLELGDSALYFCASSRANTGELFFGEGSRLTVL.

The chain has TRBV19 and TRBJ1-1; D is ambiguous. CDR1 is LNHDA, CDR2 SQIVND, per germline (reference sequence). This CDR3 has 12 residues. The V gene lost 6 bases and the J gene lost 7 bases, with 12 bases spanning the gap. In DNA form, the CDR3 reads TGTGCCAGTAGCCAAACCGCCTTTGAAGCTTTCTTT. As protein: CASSQTAFEAFF.

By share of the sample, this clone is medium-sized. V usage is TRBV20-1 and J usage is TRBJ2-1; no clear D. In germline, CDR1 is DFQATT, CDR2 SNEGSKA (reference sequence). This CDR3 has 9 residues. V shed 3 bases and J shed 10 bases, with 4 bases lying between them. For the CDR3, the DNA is TGCAGTGCTAGCAGGGAGCAGTTCTTC. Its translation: CSASREQFF.

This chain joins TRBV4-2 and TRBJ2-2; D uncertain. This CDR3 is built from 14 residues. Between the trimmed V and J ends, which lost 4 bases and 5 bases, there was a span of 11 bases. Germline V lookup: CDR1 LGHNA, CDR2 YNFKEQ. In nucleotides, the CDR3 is TGTGCCAGCAGCCTTGACGAGGTTACCGGGGAGCTGTTTTTT. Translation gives CASSLDEVTGELFF.

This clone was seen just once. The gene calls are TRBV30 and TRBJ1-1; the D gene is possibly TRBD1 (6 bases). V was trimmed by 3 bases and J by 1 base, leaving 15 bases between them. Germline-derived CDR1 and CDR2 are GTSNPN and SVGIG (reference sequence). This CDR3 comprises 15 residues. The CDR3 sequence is CAWSFLRGGNTEAFF. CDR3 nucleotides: TGTGCCTGGAGCTTTCTAAGGGGGGGGAACACTGAAGCTTTCTTT.

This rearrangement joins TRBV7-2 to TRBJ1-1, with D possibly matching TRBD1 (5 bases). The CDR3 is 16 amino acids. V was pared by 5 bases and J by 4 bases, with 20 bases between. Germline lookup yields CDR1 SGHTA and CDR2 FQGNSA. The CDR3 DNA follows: TGTGCCAGCAGCCGAGATTCCGGGACCGGCCTCACTGAAGCTTTCTTT. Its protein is CASSRDSGTGLTEAFF.

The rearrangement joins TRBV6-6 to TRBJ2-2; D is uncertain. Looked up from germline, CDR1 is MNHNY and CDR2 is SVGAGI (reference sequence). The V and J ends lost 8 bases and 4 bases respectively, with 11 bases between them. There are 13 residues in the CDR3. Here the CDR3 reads CASRVTVTGELFF. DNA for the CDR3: TGTGCCAGCCGAGTAACGGTCACCGGGGAGCTGTTTTTT.

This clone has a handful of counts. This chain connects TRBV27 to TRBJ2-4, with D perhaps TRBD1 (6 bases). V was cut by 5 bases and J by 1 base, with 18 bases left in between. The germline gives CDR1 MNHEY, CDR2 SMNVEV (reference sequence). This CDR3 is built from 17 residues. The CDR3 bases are TGTGCCAGCAGTCCATGGACAGACCCAGGGGCCAAAAACATTCAGTACTTC. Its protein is CASSPWTDPGAKNIQYF.

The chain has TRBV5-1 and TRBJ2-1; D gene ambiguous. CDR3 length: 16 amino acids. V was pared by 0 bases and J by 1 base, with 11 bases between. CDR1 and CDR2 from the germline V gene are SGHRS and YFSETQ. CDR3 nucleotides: TGCGCCAGCAGCTTGGCCCTAGGCCAGTCCTACAATGAGCAGTTCTTC. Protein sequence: CASSLALGQSYNEQFF.